Sequencing of this TCR beta chain was carried out in a study of blood T cell repertoires in COVID-19. On the study more broadly: The United States, Italy and Spain were the sources of the acute and convalescent COVID-19 samples.

As processed by the authors: Researchers report that nucleated cell counts were estimated from reference gene primer amplification. Sequenced by immunoSEQ multiplex PCR; TCRdb stores in-frame clones only, minus some. That table gives V, J and clone size, and the DNA gave D and trimming. The profile shows over 200,000 clones, roughly four fifths of them singletons. The ends were cut back, 2 bases at V and 7 bases at J, with 11 bases in the middle. CDR3 size: 13 residues. CDR1 and CDR2 from the germline V gene are MNHEY and SMNVEV (reference sequence). The sequence derives from a woman in her 40s with active or convalescent COVID-19. Sequencing was performed on peripheral blood. V is TRBV27 and J is TRBJ1-1; D perhaps matches TRBD1 (6 bases). The CDR3 DNA is TGTGCCAGCAGTTTAATGGGGGCGGGTGAAGCTTTCTTT. Its translation is CASSLMGAGEAFF.